The present entry profiles one TCR beta chain with its context. The germline V gene has CDR1 SQVTM and CDR2 ANQGSEA. This CDR3 comprises 13 residues. With 6 bases removed from V and 4 bases from J, the gap between germline ends came to 13 bases. The sample is drawn from a study of blood T cell repertoires in COVID-19. For the study at large: From the United States, Italy and Spain came samples of acute and convalescent COVID-19.

As handled by the study authors: Nucleated cell counts were estimated from reference gene primer amplification. TCRdb's copy holds only in-frame clones and misses some; the assay was immunoSEQ multiplex PCR. The V and J calls and clone size were taken over from that table, and D and trimming were inferred from the DNA. The sample contains 540,000 or so clones, 85% to 90% of which appear only once. Sequenced input: peripheral blood. This sequence originates from a woman aged 45-65 years with COVID-19, enrolled during active disease. The rearrangement uses TRBV29-1 and TRBJ2-1; tentative D call: TRBD2 (5 bases). CDR3 sequence: CSVSSRRYNEQFF. The DNA of the CDR3 is TGCAGCGTCAGCAGTAGGAGGTACAATGAGCAGTTCTTC.